This note documents a single TCR beta chain sequence. Antigen unknown. The data stem from a study of T cell responses to AZD1222 COVID-19 vaccine. Study overall: Second-dose recipients at about 4 or about 12 weeks were treated as one pooled group. Study-wide results and caveats: It should be noted that donors were predominantly white British and more often female, and clonal diversity was possibly underestimated. Spike-wide coverage was observed for vaccine-associated CD4 TCRs, with dominant responses at 160-218 and 743-854.

Profiling relied on immunoSEQ multiplex PCR, and the TCRdb table lists in-frame clones only, not all of them. The sample holds around 140,000 clones, around nine tenths seen once. This material consisted of peripheral blood, taken on day 0 of AZD1222 vaccination. The receptor was isolated from an adult in good health.

DNA for the CDR3: TGTGCCAGCAGTTTTGGTGGCTCGCGGGGTTCCTACGAGCAGTACTTC. Protein sequence: CASSFGGSRGSYEQYF. This sequence joins TRBV28 and TRBJ2-7; a weak D match, TRBD2 (6 bases). Germline CDR1 is MDHEN and CDR2 is SYDVKM. The V gene lost 3 bases and the J gene lost 1 base, with 16 bases spanning the gap. CDR3 size: 16 residues.